This T cell receptor (beta chain) was identified in a study of CD8 T cells in Susac syndrome. High-throughput TCR beta sequencing covered peripheral CD8+ and CD4+ T cells. Germline V gene data show CDR1 as SGDLS and CDR2 as YYNGEE. V was pared by 6 bases and J by 8 bases, with 8 bases between. This CDR3 contains 10 residues. This clonotype is a singleton in its sample. Random hexamers were used to reverse transcribe an amount of about 0.45 to 1 ug RNA. The CDR3 of TCR beta was amplified by immunoSEQ multiplex PCR across 54 Vbeta and 13 Jbeta. TCRdb redid the calling of the immunoSEQ multiplex PCR reads with MiXCR, one entry per CDR3 protein. This sample yields more than 150,000 distinct CDR3 sequences, of which about 95% are seen a single time; 0.14% to 0.15% belongs to the top ten.

The chain uses TRBV9 and TRBJ1-2; D unresolved. The material sequenced was CD8+ T cells from PBMCs. This TCR was sampled from a human donor with multiple sclerosis. CDR3 DNA: TGTGCCAGCAACCTTAGCGGCTACACCTTC. Its protein is CASNLSGYTF.